This passage covers 4 T cell receptor beta chains from one sample sequenced in a study of blood T cell repertoires in COVID-19. Produced via immunoSEQ multiplex PCR; TCRdb's table is partial and in-frame only. The table records hundreds of thousands of clones, over 75% of them present only once. The sample was PBMCs or T cells enriched from blood (not recorded which). The receptors were gathered from a woman aged 40 to 50 who had recovered from COVID-19.

The chain has TRBV7-9 and TRBJ2-2; maybe TRBD1 (5 bases). CDR1 SEHNR and CDR2 FQNEAQ come from the germline V gene (reference sequence). This CDR3 spans 12 amino acids. V was pared by 7 bases and J by 9 bases, with 12 bases between. The CDR3 spells CASMNRGRELFF. CDR3 in DNA: TGTGCCAGCATGAATAGGGGCCGGGAGCTGTTTTTT.

This rearrangement joins TRBV7-8 to TRBJ2-7; 8 bases fit TRBD2. The V gene end was trimmed by 5 bases and the J gene end by 2 bases; junction bases not matched to a gene: 8. The CDR3 length is 15 residues. The germline V gene encodes CDR1 SGHVS and CDR2 FQNEAQ. DNA of the CDR3: TGTGCCAGCAGCCTCCTCCCGGGACTAGCCTACGAGCAGTACTTC. The encoded protein is CASSLLPGLAYEQYF.

The rearrangement uses TRBV30 and TRBJ1-5; possibly TRBD1 for D (6 bases). The CDR3 is 16 amino acids. The V and J ends lost 3 bases and 0 bases respectively, with 15 bases between them. Germline V CDR1 and CDR2: GTSNPN, SVGIG (reference sequence). The CDR3 region is CAWSARTVNSNQPQHF. CDR3 DNA sequence: TGTGCCTGGAGCGCTCGGACAGTCAATAGCAATCAGCCCCAGCATTTT.

The chain carries TRBV5-3 and TRBJ2-7; a weak D match, TRBD1 (6 bases). TRBV5-3 has ORF status, its function being uncertain. V was shortened by 1 base and J by 3 bases, with 17 bases between the two germline ends. CDR3 length: 16 residues. CDR3 region: CARSLYPGASIYEQYF. For the CDR3, the DNA is TGTGCCAGAAGCTTGTATCCAGGGGCCTCCATCTACGAGCAGTACTTC.